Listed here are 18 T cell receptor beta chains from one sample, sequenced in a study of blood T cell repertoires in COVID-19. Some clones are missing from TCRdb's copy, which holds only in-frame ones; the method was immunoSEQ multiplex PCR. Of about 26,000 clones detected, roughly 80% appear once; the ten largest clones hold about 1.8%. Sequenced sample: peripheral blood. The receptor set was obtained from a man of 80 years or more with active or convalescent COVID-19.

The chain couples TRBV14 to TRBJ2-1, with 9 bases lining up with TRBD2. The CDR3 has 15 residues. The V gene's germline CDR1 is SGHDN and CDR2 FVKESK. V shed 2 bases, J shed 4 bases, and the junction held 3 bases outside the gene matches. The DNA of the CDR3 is TGTGCCAGCAGCCAATTAGCGGGAGCTTACAATGAGCAGTTCTTC. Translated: CASSQLAGAYNEQFF.

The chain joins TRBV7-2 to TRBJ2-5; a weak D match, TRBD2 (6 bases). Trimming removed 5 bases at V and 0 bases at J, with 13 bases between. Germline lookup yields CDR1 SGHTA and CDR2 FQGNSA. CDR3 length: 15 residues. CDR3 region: CASSPGDPYQETQYF. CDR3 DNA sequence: TGTGCCAGCAGCCCGGGGGACCCGTACCAAGAGACCCAGTACTTC.

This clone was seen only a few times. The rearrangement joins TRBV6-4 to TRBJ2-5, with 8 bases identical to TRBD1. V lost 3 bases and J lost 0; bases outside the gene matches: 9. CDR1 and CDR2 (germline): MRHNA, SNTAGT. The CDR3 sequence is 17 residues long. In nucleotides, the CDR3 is TGTGCCAGCAGTGATATTCTGGACAGGGTCGACCAAGAGACCCAGTACTTC. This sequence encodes CASSDILDRVDQETQYF.

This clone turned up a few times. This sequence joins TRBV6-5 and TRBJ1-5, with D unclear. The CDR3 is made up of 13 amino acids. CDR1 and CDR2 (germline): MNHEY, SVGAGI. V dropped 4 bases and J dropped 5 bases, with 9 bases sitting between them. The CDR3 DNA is TGTGCCAGCAGTTCTTCAGGTCATCAGCCCCAGCATTTT. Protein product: CASSSSGHQPQHF.

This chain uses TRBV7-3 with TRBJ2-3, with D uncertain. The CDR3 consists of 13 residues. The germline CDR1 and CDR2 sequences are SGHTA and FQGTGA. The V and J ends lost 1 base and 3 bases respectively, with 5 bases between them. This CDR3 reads CASSLSITDTQYF. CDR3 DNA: TGTGCCAGCAGCTTAAGTATAACAGATACGCAGTATTTT. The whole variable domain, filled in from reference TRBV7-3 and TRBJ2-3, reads GAGVSQTPSNKVTEKGKYVELRCDPISGHTALYWYRQSLGQGPEFLIYFQGTGAADDSGLPNDRFFAVRPEGSVSTLKIQRTERGDSAVYLCASSLSITDTQYFGPGTRLTVL.

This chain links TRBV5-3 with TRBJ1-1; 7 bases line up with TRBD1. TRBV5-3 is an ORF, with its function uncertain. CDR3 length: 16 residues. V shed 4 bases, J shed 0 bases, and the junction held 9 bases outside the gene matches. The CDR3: CARSRTGHEVNTEAFF. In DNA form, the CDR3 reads TGTGCCAGAAGCAGGACAGGTCATGAAGTGAACACTGAAGCTTTCTTT.

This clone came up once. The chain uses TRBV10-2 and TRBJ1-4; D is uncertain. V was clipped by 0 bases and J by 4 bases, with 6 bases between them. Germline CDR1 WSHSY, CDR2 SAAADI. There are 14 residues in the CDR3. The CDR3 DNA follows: TGCGCCAGCAGTGAGTCCCGGTATAATGAAAAACTGTTTTTT. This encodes CASSESRYNEKLFF.

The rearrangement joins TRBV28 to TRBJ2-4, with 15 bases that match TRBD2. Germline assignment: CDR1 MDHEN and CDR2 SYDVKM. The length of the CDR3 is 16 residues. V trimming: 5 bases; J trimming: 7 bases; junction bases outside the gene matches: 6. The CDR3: CASSRGLAGGRNIQYF. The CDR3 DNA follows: TGTGCCAGCAGTCGCGGACTAGCGGGAGGGCGGAACATTCAGTACTTC.

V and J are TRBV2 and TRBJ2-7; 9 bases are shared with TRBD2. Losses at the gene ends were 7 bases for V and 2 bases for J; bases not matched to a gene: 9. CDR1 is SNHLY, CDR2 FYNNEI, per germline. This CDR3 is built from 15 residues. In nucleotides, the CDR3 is TGTGCCAGCACCCACCCTTTAGCGGGGGCCTACGAGCAGTACTTC. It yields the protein CASTHPLAGAYEQYF.

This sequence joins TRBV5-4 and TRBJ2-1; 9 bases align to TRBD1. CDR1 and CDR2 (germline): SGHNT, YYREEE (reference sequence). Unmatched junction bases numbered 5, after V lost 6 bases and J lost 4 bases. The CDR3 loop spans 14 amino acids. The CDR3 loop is CASTLGQGYNEQFF. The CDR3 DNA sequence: TGTGCCAGCACCCTCGGACAGGGGTACAATGAGCAGTTCTTC.

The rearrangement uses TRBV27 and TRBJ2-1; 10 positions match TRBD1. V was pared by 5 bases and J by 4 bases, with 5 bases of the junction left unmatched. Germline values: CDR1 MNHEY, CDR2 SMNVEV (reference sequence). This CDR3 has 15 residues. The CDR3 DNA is TGTGCCAGCAGTGGGGGGACAGGGGATTACAATGAGCAGTTCTTC. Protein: CASSGGTGDYNEQFF.

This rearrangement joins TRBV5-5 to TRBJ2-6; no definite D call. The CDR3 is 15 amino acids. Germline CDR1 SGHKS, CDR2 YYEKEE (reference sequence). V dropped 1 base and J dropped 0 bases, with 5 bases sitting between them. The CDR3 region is CASSLFGSGANVLTF. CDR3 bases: TGTGCCAGCAGCTTGTTCGGCTCTGGGGCCAACGTCCTGACTTTC.

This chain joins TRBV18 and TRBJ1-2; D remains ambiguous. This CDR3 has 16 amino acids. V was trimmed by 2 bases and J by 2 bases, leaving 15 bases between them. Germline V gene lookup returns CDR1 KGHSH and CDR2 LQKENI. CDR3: CASSPVATAENYGYTF. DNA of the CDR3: TGTGCCAGCTCACCAGTGGCCACAGCAGAGAACTATGGCTACACCTTC.

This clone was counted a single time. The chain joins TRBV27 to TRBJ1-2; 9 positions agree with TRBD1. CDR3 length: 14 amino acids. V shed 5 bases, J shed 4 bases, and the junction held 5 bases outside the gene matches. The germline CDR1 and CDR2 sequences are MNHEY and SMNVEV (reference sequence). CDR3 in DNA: TGTGCCAGCAGTCGGGGACAGGGCCTCTATGGCTACACCTTC. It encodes CASSRGQGLYGYTF.

The CDR3 spells CASRSGGQGGYEQYF. CDR3 DNA sequence: TGTGCCAGTAGATCTGGTGGACAGGGGGGTTACGAGCAGTACTTC. V and J are TRBV19 and TRBJ2-7; 10 bases are a match to TRBD1. The CDR3 runs to 15 residues. Trimming took 6 bases from V and 4 from J; bases not matched to a gene: 9. Germline assignment: CDR1 LNHDA and CDR2 SQIVND (reference sequence).

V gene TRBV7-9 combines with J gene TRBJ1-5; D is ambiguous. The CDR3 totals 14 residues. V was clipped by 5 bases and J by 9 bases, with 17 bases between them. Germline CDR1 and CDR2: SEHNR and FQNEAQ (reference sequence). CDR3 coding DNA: TGTGCCAGCAGCCCAAAGTCTGAGGTGCGGCCCCAGCATTTT. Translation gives CASSPKSEVRPQHF.

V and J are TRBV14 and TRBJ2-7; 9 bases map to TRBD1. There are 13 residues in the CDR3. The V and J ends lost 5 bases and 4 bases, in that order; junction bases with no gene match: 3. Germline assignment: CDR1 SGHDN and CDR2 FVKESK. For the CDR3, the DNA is TGTGCCAGCAGCAAGGGGACAGGGTACGAGCAGTACTTC. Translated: CASSKGTGYEQYF.

The CDR3 coding sequence is TGTGCCAGCAGCGTAATTCCTAGCGGGAGGAGCTCCTACAATGAGCAGTTCTTC. This encodes CASSVIPSGRSSYNEQFF. This chain joins TRBV9 and TRBJ2-1, with 11 nucleotides matching TRBD2. V shed 1 base, J shed 0 bases, and the junction held 6 bases outside the gene matches. CDR3 length equals 18 residues. From germline, CDR1 is SGDLS and CDR2 YYNGEE.